The 21 T cell receptor beta chains below all came from one sample that was sequenced in a study of blood T cell repertoires in COVID-19. Clones were read by immunoSEQ multiplex PCR, and TCRdb kept only the in-frame ones, dropping some. The table lists some 320,000 clones, approximately 85% of them singletons. Sequencing was performed on peripheral blood. These TCRs come from a human donor in a cohort sampled during active COVID-19.

This clone has a single count. The chain recombines TRBV7-8 with TRBJ2-7; 8 bases are a match to TRBD1. CDR1 SGHVS and CDR2 FQNEAQ come from the germline V gene. Germline trimming cut 1 base from V and 4 bases from J; bases unmatched to any gene: 6. The CDR3 runs 15 residues. As DNA, the CDR3 is TGTGCCAGCAGCTTAGGTCCAGGACAGGGTTACGAGCAGTACTTC. It specifies CASSLGPGQGYEQYF.

This clone has more than one count but fewer than ten. The chain combines TRBV7-2 with TRBJ2-7; a weak D match, TRBD2 (6 bases). The germline V and J ends were trimmed by 5 bases and 2 bases, with 10 bases remaining between them. Germline assignment: CDR1 SGHTA and CDR2 FQGNSA. CDR3 length equals 13 residues. In DNA, the CDR3 is TGTGCCAGCAGCCTAGGGAGGACCTACGAGCAGTACTTC. Its translation is CASSLGRTYEQYF.

The chain links TRBV10-3 to TRBJ2-7, with 7 positions matching TRBD1. The CDR3 covers 15 residues. V dropped 6 bases and J dropped 7; count of bases not matched to a gene: 15. In germline, CDR1 is ENHRY, CDR2 SYGVKD. Written as DNA, the CDR3 is TGTGCCATCAGAAGAACCCGGGACAGAGAGGTGGAGCAGTACTTC. Translation gives CAIRRTRDREVEQYF.

The rearrangement links TRBV9 to TRBJ2-7; 9 positions agree with TRBD1. Germline V gene data show CDR1 as SGDLS and CDR2 as YYNGEE. This CDR3 region has 14 residues. V was clipped by 3 bases and J by 5 bases; unmatched bases: 6. DNA for the CDR3: TGTGCCAGCAGCGCGGGACAGGGTGACCACGAGCAGTACTTC. Its translation is CASSAGQGDHEQYF.

The genes are TRBV7-9 and TRBJ1-2; D may be TRBD1 (6 bases). This CDR3 spans 15 amino acids. V was trimmed by 3 bases and J by 0 bases, leaving 11 bases between them. Germline CDR1 SEHNR, CDR2 FQNEAQ (reference sequence). CDR3 coding DNA: TGTGCCAGCAGCTTTCGGACAGATACTAACTATGGCTACACCTTC. This codes for CASSFRTDTNYGYTF.

CDR3 sequence reads: CASSHLYGSTLIKNTEAFF. CDR3 DNA: TGCGCCAGCAGCCACTTATATGGGAGTACCCTAATAAAGAACACTGAAGCTTTCTTT. V and J are TRBV4-1 and TRBJ1-1; unclear D gene. CDR3 length: 19 residues. V lost 3 bases and J 1 base, leaving 24 bases between the germline ends. CDR1 MGHRA and CDR2 YSYEKL come from the germline V gene.

The J gene is TRBJ1-2, the V gene TRBV6-1, with TRBD1 as a possible D gene (6 bases). CDR1 and CDR2 (germline): MNHNS, SASEGT. Trimming took 1 base from V and 0 from J, leaving 12 bases between them. The CDR3 runs 16 residues. CDR3 DNA sequence: TGTGCCAGCAGTGAAGGGGGGGGGCGAGCTAACTATGGCTACACCTTC. Translation gives CASSEGGGRANYGYTF.

This clone has only a few counts. The J gene is TRBJ1-3, the V gene TRBV15; D ambiguous. The V end was cut by 5 bases, the J end by 0 bases, with 17 bases between. This CDR3 comprises 17 residues. CDR1 is LNHNV and CDR2 is YYDKDF in the germline V gene (reference sequence). CDR3 bases: TGTGCCACCAGCTACTCTAGGAACTCCCCCTCTGGAAACACCATATATTTT. This translates into CATSYSRNSPSGNTIYF.

The chain recombines TRBV7-6 with TRBJ2-7; D perhaps matches TRBD1 (6 bases). V gave up 5 bases and J gave up 1 base, with 15 bases separating them. The CDR3 spans 15 residues. CDR1 is SGHVS, CDR2 FNYEAQ, per germline. CDR3 sequence (DNA): TGTGCCAGCAGCCGACACACAGGGAATTCCTACGAGCAGTACTTC. Translating gives CASSRHTGNSYEQYF.

The chain uses TRBV19 and TRBJ1-2; the D is unclear. This CDR3 comprises 14 residues. Trimming cost V 3 bases and J 3 bases, with 11 bases left between them. The V gene's germline CDR1 is LNHDA and CDR2 SQIVND (reference sequence). Written as DNA, the CDR3 is TGTGCCAGTAGTATGGCAGGCCCCCACTATGGCTACACCTTC. It encodes CASSMAGPHYGYTF.

This chain uses TRBV7-9 with TRBJ2-3; 7 bases fit TRBD1. In germline, CDR1 is SEHNR, CDR2 FQNEAQ (reference sequence). V trimming: 8 bases; J trimming: 0 bases; junction bases outside the gene matches: 8. The CDR3 totals 15 residues. The DNA for the CDR3 is TGTGCCAGCTCTCGGGACAGTACTAGCACAGATACGCAGTATTTT. It translates to CASSRDSTSTDTQYF.

This sequence joins TRBV3-1 (or the pseudogene TRBV3-2) and TRBJ1-4, with a weak D call TRBD1 (6 bases). The germline V gene encodes CDR1 LGHDT and CDR2 YNNKEL (reference sequence). V lost 4 bases to trimming and J lost 8 bases, with 14 bases between them. The CDR3 contains 14 residues. CDR3 sequence reads: CASSPTQGGEKLFF. The CDR3 bases are TGTGCCAGCAGCCCCACACAGGGAGGGGAAAAACTGTTTTTT.

The chain carries TRBV24-1 and TRBJ2-3, with 9 bases that match TRBD2. V lost 5 bases and J lost 2; bases outside the gene matches: 7. Germline CDR1 is KGHDR and CDR2 is SFDVKD. The CDR3 is 16 residues long. The CDR3 sequence: CATSGVAGDTTDTQYF. The CDR3 DNA sequence: TGTGCCACCAGTGGAGTAGCGGGGGATACCACAGATACGCAGTATTTT.

Note on this clone: Additional DNA sequences in this sample encode the identical CDR3. V and J are TRBV6-5 and TRBJ2-7; D ambiguous. Germline V CDR1 and CDR2: MNHEY, SVGAGI. The V gene lost 6 bases and the J gene lost 0 bases, with 9 bases spanning the gap. The CDR3 is made up of 13 amino acids. For the CDR3, the DNA is TGTGCCAGCAGAGACCCAGGCTCCTACGAGCAGTACTTC. As protein: CASRDPGSYEQYF.

V gene TRBV19 combines with J gene TRBJ2-3; 16 bases line up with TRBD2. CDR1 and CDR2 from the germline V gene are LNHDA and SQIVND (reference sequence). The CDR3 has 15 residues. Unmatched junction bases numbered 4, after V lost 6 bases and J lost 7 bases. The CDR3 protein is CASSGTSGGANTQYF. The CDR3 DNA sequence: TGTGCCAGTAGCGGGACTAGCGGGGGGGCAAATACGCAGTATTTT.

J is TRBJ2-7 and V is TRBV18, with D tentatively TRBD1 (5 bases). This CDR3 is 13 amino acids long. V was clipped by 3 bases and J by 6 bases, with 12 bases between them. From germline, CDR1 is KGHSH and CDR2 LQKENI. The CDR3: CASSPTDRGEQYF. The CDR3 DNA reads TGTGCCAGCTCACCTACAGACAGAGGCGAGCAGTACTTC.

The chain carries TRBV4-2 and TRBJ2-2; tentatively, D is TRBD1 (5 bases). V lost 0 bases, J lost 3 bases, and 8 bases lay in between. The CDR3 runs to 15 residues. Per germline, CDR1 LGHNA and CDR2 YNFKEQ. The CDR3: CASSQEGRDTGELFF. CDR3 in DNA: TGTGCCAGCAGCCAAGAGGGCAGGGACACCGGGGAGCTGTTTTTT.

This chain uses TRBV5-6 with TRBJ1-2; D ambiguous. There are 14 residues in the CDR3. Trimming pared 2 bases from V and 2 bases from J, leaving 10 bases between. From germline, CDR1 is SGHDT and CDR2 YYEEEE. The CDR3 loop reads CASSLGVPNYGYTF. For the CDR3, the DNA is TGTGCCAGCAGCTTAGGAGTGCCGAACTATGGCTACACCTTC.

The V call is TRBV19, the J call TRBJ2-2, with D tentatively TRBD2 (5 bases). The CDR3 totals 14 residues. V was pared by 6 bases and J by 1 base, with 9 bases between. Germline-derived CDR1 and CDR2 are LNHDA and SQIVND (reference sequence). Written as DNA, the CDR3 is TGTGCCAGTAGGGGAGCTAGGAACACCGGGGAGCTGTTTTTT. Translating gives CASRGARNTGELFF.

V and J are TRBV20-1 and TRBJ1-1; D is unclear. CDR3 length equals 10 residues. Germline loops: CDR1 DFQATT, CDR2 SNEGSKA (reference sequence). Trimming removed 6 bases from V and 2 bases from J, with 4 bases in between. The CDR3 loop reads CSAANTEAFF. The CDR3 DNA sequence: TGCAGTGCGGCTAACACTGAAGCTTTCTTT.

This clone was counted once. This chain joins TRBV11-2 and TRBJ2-5, with a tentative D call TRBD2 (5 bases). The CDR3 loop spans 15 amino acids. Trimming took off 7 bases at V and 2 bases at J, with 17 bases between the two ends. Germline V gene sequence: CDR1 SGHAT, CDR2 FQNNGV. CDR3 sequence reads: CASTLGVGLQETQYF. CDR3 DNA sequence: TGTGCCAGCACCCTTGGAGTAGGACTTCAAGAGACCCAGTACTTC.